A single T cell receptor beta chain is shown here with its context. Its antigen remains unknown. In the CD4+ fraction, cells were divided into CD45RA+ naive and CD45RA-negative memory subsets. The data stem from a study of shared clonotypes between healthy human individuals. Overall study results and limits: A generally larger estimated richness was seen in naive subsets than in memory subsets.

In the source study's methods: There were no quality scores in the junction-only immunoSEQ sequences, so filtering differed. Produced via immunoSEQ multiplex PCR; TCRdb's table is partial and in-frame only. V, J and clone size reflect that table, while D and trimming were determined from the DNA. Altogether millions of clones are present, about 95% being singletons, with the ten largest covering 0.13%. V lost 0 bases, J lost 5 bases, and 16 bases stayed unmatched. CDR1 SGDLS and CDR2 YYNGEE come from the germline V gene. The CDR3 sequence is 18 residues long. This TCR derives from a man between 18 and 35 years old in good health. Sequences were obtained from naive CD4+ T cells sorted from blood. The subset is: CD45RA+ positively selected. J is TRBJ2-5 and V is TRBV9, with 7 nucleotides matching TRBD1. The CDR3 region is CASSVAQEDRASWETQYF. The CDR3 DNA follows: TGTGCCAGCAGCGTAGCCCAAGAAGACAGGGCCAGTTGGGAGACCCAGTACTTC.